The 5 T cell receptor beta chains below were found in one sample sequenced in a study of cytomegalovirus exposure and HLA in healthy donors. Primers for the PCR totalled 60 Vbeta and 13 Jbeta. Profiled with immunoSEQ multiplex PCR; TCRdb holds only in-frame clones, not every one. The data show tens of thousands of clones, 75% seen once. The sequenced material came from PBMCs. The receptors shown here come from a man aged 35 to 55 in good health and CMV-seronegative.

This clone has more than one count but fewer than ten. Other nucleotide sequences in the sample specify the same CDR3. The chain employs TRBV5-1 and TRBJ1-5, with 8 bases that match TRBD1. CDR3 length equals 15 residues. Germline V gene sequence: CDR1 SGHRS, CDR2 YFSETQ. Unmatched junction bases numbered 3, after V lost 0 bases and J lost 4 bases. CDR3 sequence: CASSLETGANQPQHF. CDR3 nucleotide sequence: TGCGCCAGCAGCTTGGAGACAGGGGCGAATCAGCCCCAGCATTTT. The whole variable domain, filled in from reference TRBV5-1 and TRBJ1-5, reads KAGVTQTPRYLIKTRGQQVTLSCSPISGHRSVSWYQQTPGQGLQFLFEYFSETQRNKGNFPGRFSGRQFSNSRSEMNVSTLELGDSALYLCASSLETGANQPQHFGDGTRLSIL.

The DNA of the CDR3 is TGTGCCTGGAGTGATCCCGGACTATCTAACTATGGCTACACCTTC. Translation: CAWSDPGLSNYGYTF. V gene TRBV30 combines with J gene TRBJ1-2; D is undetermined. This CDR3 is 15 amino acids long. Trimming removed 1 base at V and 0 bases at J, with 12 bases between. The germline CDR1 and CDR2 sequences are GTSNPN and SVGIG (reference sequence).

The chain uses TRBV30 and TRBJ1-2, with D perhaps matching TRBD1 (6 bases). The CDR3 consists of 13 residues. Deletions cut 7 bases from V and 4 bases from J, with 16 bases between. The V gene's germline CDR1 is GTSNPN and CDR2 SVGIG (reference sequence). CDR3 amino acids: CASRGGHSYGYTF. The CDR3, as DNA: TGTGCCTCGAGGGGGGGGCATAGCTATGGCTACACCTTC.

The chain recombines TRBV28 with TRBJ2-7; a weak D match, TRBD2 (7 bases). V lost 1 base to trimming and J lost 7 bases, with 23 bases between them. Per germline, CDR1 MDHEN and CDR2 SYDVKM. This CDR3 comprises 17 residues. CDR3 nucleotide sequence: TGTGCCAGCAGTTTATTCTCCCGGCGGGGGCGCACGGAGGAGCAGTACTTC. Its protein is CASSLFSRRGRTEEQYF.

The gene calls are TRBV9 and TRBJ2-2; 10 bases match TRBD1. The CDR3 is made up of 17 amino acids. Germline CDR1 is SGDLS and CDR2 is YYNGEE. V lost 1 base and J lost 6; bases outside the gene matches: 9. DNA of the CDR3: TGTGCCAGCAGCGTACTTCGTGGGGACAGGGGAGCCGGGGAGCTGTTTTTT. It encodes CASSVLRGDRGAGELFF.